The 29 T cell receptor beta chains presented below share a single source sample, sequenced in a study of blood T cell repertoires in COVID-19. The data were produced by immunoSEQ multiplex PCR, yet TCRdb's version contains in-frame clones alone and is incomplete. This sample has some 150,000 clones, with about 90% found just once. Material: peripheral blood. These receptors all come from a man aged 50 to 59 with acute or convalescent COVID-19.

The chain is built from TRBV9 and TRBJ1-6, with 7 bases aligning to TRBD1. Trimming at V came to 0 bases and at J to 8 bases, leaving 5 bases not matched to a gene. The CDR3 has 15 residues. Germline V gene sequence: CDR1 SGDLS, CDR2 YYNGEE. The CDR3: CASSVGGQSDSPLHF. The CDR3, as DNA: TGTGCCAGCAGCGTAGGGGGACAGTCAGATTCACCCCTCCACTTT.

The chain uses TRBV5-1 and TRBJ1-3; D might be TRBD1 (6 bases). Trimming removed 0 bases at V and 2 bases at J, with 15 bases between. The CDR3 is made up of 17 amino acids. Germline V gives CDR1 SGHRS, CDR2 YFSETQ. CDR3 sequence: CASSLAGTRTAGNTIYF. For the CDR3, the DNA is TGCGCCAGCAGCTTGGCCGGGACCCGGACAGCTGGAAACACCATATATTTT.

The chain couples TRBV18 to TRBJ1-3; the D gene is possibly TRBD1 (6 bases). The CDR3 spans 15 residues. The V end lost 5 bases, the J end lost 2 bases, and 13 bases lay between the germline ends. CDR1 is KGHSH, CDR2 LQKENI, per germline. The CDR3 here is CASSAYREPGNTIYF. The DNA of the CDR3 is TGTGCCAGCTCAGCCTACAGGGAACCTGGAAACACCATATATTTT.

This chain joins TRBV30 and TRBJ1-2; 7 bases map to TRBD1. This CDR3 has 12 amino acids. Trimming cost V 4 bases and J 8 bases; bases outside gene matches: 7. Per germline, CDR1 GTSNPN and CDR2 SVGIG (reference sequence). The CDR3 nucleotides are TGTGCCTGGACAGGGGGTTGGTTAGGCTACACCTTC. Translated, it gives CAWTGGWLGYTF.

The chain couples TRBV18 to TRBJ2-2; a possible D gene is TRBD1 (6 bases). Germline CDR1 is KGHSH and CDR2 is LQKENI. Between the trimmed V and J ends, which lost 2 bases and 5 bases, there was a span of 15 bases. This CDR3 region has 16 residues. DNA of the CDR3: TGTGCCAGCTCACCAGAGTTGACAGGTCGAACCGGGGAGCTGTTTTTT. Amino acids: CASSPELTGRTGELFF.

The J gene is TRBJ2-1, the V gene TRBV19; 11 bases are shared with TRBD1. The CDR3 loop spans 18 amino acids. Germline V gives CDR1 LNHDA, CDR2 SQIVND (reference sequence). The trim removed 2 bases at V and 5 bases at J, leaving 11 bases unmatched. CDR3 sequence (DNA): TGTGCCAGTAGTATACTAGTTGCGGACAGGGGGCCGGACAATGAGCAGTTCTTC. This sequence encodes CASSILVADRGPDNEQFF.

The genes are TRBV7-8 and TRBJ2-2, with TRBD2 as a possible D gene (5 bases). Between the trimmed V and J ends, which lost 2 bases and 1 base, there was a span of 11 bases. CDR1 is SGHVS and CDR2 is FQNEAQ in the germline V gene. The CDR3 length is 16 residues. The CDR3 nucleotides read TGTGCCAGCAGCTTAATGTTCCGGGGGAACACCGGGGAGCTGTTTTTT. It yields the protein CASSLMFRGNTGELFF.

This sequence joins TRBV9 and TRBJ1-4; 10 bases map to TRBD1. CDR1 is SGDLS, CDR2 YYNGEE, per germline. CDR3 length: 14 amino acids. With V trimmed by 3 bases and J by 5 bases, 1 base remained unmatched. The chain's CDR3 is CASSGTGGNEKLFF. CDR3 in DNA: TGTGCCAGCAGCGGGACAGGGGGAAATGAAAAACTGTTTTTT. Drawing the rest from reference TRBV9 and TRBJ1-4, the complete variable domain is DSGVTQTPKHLITATGQRVTLRCSPRSGDLSVYWYQQSLDQGLQFLIQYYNGEERAKGNILERFSAQQFPDLHSELNLSSLELGDSALYFCASSGTGGNEKLFFGSGTQLSVL.

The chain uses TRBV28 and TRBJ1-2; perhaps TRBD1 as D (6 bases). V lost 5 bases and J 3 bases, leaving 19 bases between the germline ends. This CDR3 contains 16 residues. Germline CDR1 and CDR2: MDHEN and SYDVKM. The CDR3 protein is CASSPPGLGGDYGYTF. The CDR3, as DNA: TGTGCCAGCAGTCCCCCAGGATTAGGGGGAGACTATGGCTACACCTTC.

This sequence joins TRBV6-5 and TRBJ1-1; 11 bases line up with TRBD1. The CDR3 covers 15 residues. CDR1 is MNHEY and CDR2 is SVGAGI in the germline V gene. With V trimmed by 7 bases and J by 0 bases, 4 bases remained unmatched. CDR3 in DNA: TGTGCCAGCAAGGGACAGGGGGGAATGAACACTGAAGCTTTCTTT. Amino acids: CASKGQGGMNTEAFF.

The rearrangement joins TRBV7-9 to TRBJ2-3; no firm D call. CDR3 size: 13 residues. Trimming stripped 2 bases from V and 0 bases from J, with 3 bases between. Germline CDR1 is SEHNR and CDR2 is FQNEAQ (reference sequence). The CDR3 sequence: CASSLLSTDTQYF. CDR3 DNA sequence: TGTGCCAGCAGCTTACTGAGCACAGATACGCAGTATTTT.

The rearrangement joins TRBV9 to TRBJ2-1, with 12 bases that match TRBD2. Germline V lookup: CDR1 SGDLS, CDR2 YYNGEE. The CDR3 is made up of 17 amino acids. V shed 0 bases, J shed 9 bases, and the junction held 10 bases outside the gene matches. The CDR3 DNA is TGTGCCAGCAGCGTAGGACTAGCGGGGGTGCTTACCGGTGAGCAGTTCTTC. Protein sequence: CASSVGLAGVLTGEQFF.

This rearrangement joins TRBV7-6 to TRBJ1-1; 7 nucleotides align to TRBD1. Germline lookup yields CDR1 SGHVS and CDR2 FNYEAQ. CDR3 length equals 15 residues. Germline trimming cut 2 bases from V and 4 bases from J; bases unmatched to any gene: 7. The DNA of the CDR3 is TGTGCCAGCAGCTTACTACAGGGGTTGAGCACTGAAGCTTTCTTT. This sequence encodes CASSLLQGLSTEAFF.

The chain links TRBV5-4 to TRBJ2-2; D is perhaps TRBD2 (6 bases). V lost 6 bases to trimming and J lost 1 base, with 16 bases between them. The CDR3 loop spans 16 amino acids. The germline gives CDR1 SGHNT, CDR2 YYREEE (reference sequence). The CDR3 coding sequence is TGTGCCAGCACCCTGATAGCGGTTGGGAACACCGGGGAGCTGTTTTTT. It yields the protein CASTLIAVGNTGELFF. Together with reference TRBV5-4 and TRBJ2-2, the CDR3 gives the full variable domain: ETGVTQSPTHLIKTRGQQVTLRCSSQSGHNTVSWYQQALGQGPQFIFQYYREEENGRGNFPPRFSGLQFPNYSSELNVNALELDDSALYLCASTLIAVGNTGELFFGEGSRLTVL.

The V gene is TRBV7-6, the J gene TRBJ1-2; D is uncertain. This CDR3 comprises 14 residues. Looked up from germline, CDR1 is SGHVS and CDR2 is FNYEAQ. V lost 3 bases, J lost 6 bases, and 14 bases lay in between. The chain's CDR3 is CASSFNGETNGYTF. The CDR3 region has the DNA TGTGCCAGCAGCTTTAACGGTGAAACTAATGGCTACACCTTC.

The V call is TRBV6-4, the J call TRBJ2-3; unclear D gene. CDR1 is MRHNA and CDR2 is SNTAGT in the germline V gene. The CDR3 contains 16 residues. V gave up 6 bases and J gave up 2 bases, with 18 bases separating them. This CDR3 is CASSLQATIHTDTQYF. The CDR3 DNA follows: TGTGCCAGCAGCCTCCAGGCTACCATTCACACAGATACGCAGTATTTT.

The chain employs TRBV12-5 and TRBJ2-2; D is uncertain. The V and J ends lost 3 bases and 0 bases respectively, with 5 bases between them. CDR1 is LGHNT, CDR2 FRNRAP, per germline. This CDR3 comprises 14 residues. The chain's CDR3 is CASGLAPNTGELFF. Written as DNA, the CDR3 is TGTGCTAGTGGTTTAGCGCCGAACACCGGGGAGCTGTTTTTT.

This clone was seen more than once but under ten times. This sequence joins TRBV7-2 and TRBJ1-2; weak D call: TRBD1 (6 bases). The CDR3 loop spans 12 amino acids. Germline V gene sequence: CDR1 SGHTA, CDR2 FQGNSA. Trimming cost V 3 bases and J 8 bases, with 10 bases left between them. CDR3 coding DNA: TGTGCCAGCAGCTTGCCAGGGGTAGGCTACACCTTC. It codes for CASSLPGVGYTF.

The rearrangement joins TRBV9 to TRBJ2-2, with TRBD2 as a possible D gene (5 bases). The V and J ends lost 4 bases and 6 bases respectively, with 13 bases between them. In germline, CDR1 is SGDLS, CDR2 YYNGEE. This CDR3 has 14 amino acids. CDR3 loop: CASSPEGRPGELFF. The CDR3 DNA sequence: TGTGCCAGCAGCCCAGAGGGCCGGCCCGGGGAGCTGTTTTTT.

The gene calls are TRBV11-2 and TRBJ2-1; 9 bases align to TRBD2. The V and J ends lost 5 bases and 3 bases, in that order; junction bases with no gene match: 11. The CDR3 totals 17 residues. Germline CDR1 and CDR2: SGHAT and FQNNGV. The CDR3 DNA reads TGTGCCAGCAGCCGTATGGGACTAGCCCCCATCTACAATGAGCAGTTCTTC. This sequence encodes CASSRMGLAPIYNEQFF.

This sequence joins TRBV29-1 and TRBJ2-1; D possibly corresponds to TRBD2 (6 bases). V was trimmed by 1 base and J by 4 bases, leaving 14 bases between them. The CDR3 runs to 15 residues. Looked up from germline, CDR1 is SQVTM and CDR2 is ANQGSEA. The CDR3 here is CSVEGLEEQYNEQFF. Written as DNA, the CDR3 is TGCAGCGTTGAAGGACTAGAAGAGCAATACAATGAGCAGTTCTTC.

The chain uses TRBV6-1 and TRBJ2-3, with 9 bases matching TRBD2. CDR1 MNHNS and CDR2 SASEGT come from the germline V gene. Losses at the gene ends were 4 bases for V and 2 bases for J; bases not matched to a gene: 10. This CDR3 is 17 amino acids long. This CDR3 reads CASSGPISGRLTDTQYF. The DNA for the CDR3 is TGTGCCAGCAGTGGACCAATTAGCGGGAGACTCACAGATACGCAGTATTTT.

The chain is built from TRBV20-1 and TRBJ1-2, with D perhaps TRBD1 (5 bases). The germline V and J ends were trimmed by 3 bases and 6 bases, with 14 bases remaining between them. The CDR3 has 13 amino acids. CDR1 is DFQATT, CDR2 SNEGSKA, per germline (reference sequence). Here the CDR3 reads CSASSGPYDGYTF. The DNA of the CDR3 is TGCAGTGCTAGTTCAGGGCCCTATGATGGCTACACCTTC.

The CDR3 loop is CASSPPLQGVAADTQYF. CDR3 nucleotides: TGTGCCAGCAGTCCCCCCTTGCAGGGGGTAGCCGCAGATACGCAGTATTTT. The chain is built from TRBV7-9 and TRBJ2-3; 7 nucleotides match TRBD1. The germline V gene encodes CDR1 SEHNR and CDR2 FQNEAQ (reference sequence). This CDR3 is 17 amino acids long. V shed 6 bases, J shed 4 bases, and the junction held 16 bases outside the gene matches.

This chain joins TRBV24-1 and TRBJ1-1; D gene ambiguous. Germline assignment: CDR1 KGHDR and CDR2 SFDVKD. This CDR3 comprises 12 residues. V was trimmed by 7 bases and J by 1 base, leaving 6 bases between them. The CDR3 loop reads CATSGENTEAFF. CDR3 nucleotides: TGTGCCACCAGCGGGGAGAACACTGAAGCTTTCTTT.

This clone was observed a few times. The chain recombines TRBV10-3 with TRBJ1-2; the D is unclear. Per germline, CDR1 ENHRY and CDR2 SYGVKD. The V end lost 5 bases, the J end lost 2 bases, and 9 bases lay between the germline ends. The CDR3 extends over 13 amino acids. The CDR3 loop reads CAISTPSNYGYTF. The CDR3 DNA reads TGTGCCATCAGTACCCCGAGCAACTATGGCTACACCTTC.

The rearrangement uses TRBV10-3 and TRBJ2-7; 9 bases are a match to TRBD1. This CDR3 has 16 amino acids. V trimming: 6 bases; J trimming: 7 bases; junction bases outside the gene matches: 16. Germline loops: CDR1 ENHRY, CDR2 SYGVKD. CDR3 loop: CAISPAPGQGKLEQYV. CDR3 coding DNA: TGTGCCATCAGCCCGGCCCCGGGACAGGGTAAATTAGAGCAGTACGTC.

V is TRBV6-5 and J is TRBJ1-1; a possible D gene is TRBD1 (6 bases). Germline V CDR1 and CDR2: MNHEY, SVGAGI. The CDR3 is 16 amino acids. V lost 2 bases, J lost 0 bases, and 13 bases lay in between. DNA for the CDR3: TGTGCCAGCAGTTACCCGGCCAGGACAGTGAACACTGAAGCTTTCTTT. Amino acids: CASSYPARTVNTEAFF.

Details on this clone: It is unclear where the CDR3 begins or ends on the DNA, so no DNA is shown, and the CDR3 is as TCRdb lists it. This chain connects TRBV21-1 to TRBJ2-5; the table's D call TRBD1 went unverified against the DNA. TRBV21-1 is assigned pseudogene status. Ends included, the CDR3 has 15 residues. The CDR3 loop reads CASSKVGTGTETQYF.